This T cell receptor (beta chain) was observed in a study of cytomegalovirus exposure and HLA in healthy donors. Germline V lookup: CDR1 SGHTA, CDR2 FQGNSA. The J segment lost 6 bases and the V segment lost 2 bases, leaving 3 bases of the junction unmatched. The CDR3 runs 15 residues. This PCR relied on a set of 60 Vbeta primers and 13 Jbeta primers. Sequencing was performed with immunoSEQ multiplex PCR; in TCRdb, only in-frame clones are kept and a portion is missing. The sample consists of about 120,000 clones, about 83% of them appearing once. The chain is built from TRBV7-2 and TRBJ2-1, with 11 nucleotides matching TRBD2. Sequencing was carried out using PBMCs. The receptor was derived from a woman aged 35 to 49 in good health and CMV-seropositive. CDR3 sequence reads: CASSLTSGRSNEQFF. CDR3 nucleotides: TGTGCCAGCAGCTTAACTAGCGGGAGAAGCAATGAGCAGTTCTTC.